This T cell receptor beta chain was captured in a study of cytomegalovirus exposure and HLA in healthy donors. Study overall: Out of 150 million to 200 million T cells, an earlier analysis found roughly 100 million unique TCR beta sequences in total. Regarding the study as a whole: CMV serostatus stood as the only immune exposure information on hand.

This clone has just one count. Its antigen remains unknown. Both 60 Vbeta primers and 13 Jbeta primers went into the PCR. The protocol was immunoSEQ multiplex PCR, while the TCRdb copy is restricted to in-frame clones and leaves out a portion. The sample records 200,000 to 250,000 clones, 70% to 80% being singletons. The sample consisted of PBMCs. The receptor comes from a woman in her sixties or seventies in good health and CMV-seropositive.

The CDR3 region has the DNA TGTGCCAGCAGCAGAAAAGGGACAACTAACGATTCACCCCTCCACTTT. Translated: CASSRKGTTNDSPLHF. The V gene is TRBV21-1, the J gene TRBJ1-6; the table calls TRBD1, which could not be checked here. TRBV21-1 is reported as a pseudogene. The CDR3 sequence is 16 residues long.